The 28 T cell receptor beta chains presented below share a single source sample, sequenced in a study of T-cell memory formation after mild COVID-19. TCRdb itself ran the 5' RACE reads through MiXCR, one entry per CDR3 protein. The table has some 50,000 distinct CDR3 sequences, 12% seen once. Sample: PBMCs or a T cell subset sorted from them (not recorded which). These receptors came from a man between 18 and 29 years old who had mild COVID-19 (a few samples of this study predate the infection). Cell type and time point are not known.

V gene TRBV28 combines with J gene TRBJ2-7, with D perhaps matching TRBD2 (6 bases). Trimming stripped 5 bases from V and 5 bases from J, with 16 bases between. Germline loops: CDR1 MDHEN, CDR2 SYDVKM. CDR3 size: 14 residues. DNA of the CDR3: TGTGCCAGCAGTGCTCCAGGGAGGACCCACGAGCAGTACGTC. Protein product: CASSAPGRTHEQYV.

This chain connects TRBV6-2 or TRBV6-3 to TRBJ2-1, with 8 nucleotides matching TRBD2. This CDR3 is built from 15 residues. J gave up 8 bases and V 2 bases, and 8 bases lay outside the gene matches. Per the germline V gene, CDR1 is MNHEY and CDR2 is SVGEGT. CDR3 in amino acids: CASSYRSSGAYEQFF. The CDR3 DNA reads TGTGCCAGCAGTTACAGGAGTAGCGGGGCCTATGAGCAGTTCTTC.

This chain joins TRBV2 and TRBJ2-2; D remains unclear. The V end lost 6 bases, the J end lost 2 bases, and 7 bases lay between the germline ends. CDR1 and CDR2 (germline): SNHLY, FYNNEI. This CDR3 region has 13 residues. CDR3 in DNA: TGTGCCAGCAGGCAGGTTAACACCGGGGAGCTGTTTTTT. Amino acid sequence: CASRQVNTGELFF.

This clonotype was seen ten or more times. The DNA for the CDR3 is TGTGCCAGCAGCTCTGACCCGATCCAAGAGACCCAGTACTTC. Its translation: CASSSDPIQETQYF. The chain employs TRBV7-2 and TRBJ2-5; unclear D gene. Germline CDR1 is SGHTA and CDR2 is FQGNSA. Trimming removed 4 bases at V and 1 base at J, with 10 bases between. The CDR3 runs to 14 residues.

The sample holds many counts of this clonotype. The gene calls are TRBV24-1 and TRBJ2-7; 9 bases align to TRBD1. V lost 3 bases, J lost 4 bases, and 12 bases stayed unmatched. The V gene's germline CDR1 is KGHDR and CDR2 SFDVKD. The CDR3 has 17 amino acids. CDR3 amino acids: CATSDLTEQGARYEQYF. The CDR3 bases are TGTGCCACCAGTGATCTGACTGAACAGGGGGCTAGGTACGAGCAGTACTTC.

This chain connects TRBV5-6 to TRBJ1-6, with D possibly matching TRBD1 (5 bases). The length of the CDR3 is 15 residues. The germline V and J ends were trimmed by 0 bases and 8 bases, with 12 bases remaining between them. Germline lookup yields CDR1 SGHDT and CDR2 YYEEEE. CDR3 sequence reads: CASSLERQSYSPLHF. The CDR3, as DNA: TGTGCCAGCAGCTTGGAGCGACAGAGCTATTCACCCCTCCACTTT.

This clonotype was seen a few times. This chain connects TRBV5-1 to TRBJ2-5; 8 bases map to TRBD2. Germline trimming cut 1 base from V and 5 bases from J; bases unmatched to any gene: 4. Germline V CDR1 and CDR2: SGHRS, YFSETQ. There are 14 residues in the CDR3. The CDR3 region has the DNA TGCGCCAGCAGCTTGTTTCCGGGGGGGGAGACCCAGTACTTC. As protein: CASSLFPGGETQYF.

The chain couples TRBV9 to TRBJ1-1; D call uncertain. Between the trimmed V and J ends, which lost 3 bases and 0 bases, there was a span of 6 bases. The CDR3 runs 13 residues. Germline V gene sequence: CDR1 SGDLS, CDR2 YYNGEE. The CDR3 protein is CASSARLNTEAFF. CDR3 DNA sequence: TGTGCCAGCAGCGCGAGGTTGAACACTGAAGCTTTCTTT.

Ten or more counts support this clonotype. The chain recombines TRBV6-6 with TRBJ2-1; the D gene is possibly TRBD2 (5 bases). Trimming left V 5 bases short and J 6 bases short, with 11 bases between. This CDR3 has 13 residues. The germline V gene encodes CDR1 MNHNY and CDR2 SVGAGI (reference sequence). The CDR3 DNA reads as TGTGCCAGCAGTGGACTTAATCTCAATGAGCAGTTCTTC. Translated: CASSGLNLNEQFF.

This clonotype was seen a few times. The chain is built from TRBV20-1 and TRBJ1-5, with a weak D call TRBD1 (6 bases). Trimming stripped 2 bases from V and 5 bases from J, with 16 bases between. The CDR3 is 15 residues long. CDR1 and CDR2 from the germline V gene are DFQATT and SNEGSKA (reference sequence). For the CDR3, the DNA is TGCAGTGCTAGAAAACCACAGGGTCAGGATCAGCCCCAGCATTTT. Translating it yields CSARKPQGQDQPQHF.

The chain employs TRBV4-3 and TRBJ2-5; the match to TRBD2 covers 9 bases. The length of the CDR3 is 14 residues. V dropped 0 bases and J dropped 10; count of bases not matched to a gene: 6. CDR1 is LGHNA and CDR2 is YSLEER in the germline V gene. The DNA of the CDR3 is TGCGCCAGCAGCCAAGATGTGCTAGCGGGGAGCCAGTACTTC. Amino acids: CASSQDVLAGSQYF.

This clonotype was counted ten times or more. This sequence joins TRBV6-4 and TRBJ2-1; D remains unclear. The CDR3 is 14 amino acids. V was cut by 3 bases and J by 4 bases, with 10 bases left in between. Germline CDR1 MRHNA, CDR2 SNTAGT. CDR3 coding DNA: TGTGCCAGCAGTGAAACAGTAGATTACAATGAGCAGTTCTTC. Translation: CASSETVDYNEQFF.

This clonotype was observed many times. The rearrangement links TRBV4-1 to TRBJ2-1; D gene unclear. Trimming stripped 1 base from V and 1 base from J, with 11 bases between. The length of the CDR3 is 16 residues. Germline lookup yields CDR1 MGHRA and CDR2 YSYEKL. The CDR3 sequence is CASSQVDLVSYNEQFF. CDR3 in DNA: TGCGCCAGCAGCCAAGTCGACCTAGTTTCCTACAATGAGCAGTTCTTC.

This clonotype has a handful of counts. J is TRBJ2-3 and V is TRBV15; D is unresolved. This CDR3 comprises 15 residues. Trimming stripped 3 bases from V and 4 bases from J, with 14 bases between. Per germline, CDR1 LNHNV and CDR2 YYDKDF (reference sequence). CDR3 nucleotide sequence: TGTGCCACCAGCAGTCGAGTTAGCACCGCAGATACGCAGTATTTT. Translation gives CATSSRVSTADTQYF. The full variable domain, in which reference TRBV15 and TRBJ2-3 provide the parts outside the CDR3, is DAMVIQNPRYQVTQFGKPVTLSCSQTLNHNVMYWYQQKSSQAPKLLFHYYDKDFNNEADTPDNFQSRRPNTSFCFLDIRSPGLGDTAMYLCATSSRVSTADTQYFGPGTRLTVL.

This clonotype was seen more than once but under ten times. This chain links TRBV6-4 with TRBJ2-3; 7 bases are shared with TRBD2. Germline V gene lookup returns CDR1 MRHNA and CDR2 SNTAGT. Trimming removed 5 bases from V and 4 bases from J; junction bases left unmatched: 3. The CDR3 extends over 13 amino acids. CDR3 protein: CASSPRGADTQYF. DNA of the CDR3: TGTGCCAGCAGTCCACGGGGGGCAGATACGCAGTATTTT.

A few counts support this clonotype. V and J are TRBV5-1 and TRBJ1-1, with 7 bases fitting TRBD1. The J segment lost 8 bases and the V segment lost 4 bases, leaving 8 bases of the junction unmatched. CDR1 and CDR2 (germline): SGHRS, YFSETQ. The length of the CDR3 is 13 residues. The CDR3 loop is CASSPQGGSEAFF. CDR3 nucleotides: TGCGCCAGCAGCCCTCAGGGGGGGAGCGAAGCTTTCTTT.

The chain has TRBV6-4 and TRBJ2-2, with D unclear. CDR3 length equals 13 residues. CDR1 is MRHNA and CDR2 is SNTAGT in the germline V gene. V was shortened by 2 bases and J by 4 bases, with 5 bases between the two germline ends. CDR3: CASSDLSTGELFF. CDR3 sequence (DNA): TGTGCCAGCAGTGACCTTAGCACCGGGGAGCTGTTTTTT.

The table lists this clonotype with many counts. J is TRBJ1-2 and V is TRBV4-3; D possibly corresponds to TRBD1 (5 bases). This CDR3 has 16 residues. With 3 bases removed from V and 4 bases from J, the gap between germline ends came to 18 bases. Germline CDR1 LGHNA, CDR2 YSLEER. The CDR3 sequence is CASSQGPGFVSYGYTF. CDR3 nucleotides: TGCGCCAGCAGCCAGGGACCGGGTTTCGTTAGCTATGGCTACACCTTC.

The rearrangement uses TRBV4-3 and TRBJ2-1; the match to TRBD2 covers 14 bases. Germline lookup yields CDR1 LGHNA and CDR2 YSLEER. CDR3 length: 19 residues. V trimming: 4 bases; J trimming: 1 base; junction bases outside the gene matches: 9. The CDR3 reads CASSPATSGGARSYNEQFF. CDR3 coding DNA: TGCGCCAGCAGCCCCGCGACTAGCGGGGGGGCCCGTTCCTACAATGAGCAGTTCTTC.

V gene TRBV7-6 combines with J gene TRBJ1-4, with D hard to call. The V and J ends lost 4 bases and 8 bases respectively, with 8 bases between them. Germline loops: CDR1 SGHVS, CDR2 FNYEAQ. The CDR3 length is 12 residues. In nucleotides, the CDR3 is TGTGCCAGCAGCTCGGGGAGGGAAAAACTGTTTTTT. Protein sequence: CASSSGREKLFF.

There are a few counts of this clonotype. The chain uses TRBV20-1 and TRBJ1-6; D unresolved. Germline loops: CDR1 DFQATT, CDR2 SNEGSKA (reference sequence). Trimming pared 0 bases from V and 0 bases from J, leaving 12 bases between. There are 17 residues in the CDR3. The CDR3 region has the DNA TGCAGTGCTAGAGAACGTGGCAGGAGCTCCTATAATTCACCCCTCCACTTT. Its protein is CSARERGRSSYNSPLHF.

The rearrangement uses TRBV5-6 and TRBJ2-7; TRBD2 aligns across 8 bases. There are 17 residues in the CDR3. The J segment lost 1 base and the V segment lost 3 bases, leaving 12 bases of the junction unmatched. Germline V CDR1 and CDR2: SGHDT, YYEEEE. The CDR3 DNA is TGTGCCAGCAGCTCGGGCGGGGGGAGCCTGACGTCCTACGAGCAGTACGTC. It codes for CASSSGGGSLTSYEQYV.

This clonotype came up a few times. This chain's CDR3 is CASSYRDRPSSTDTQYF. The CDR3 nucleotides read TGCGCCAGCAGCTACCGGGACAGGCCTTCTAGCACAGATACGCAGTATTTT. The chain uses TRBV5-1 and TRBJ2-3; 8 bases agree with TRBD1. The J segment lost 0 bases and the V segment lost 3 bases, leaving 9 bases of the junction unmatched. The CDR3 runs 17 residues. Germline V gene data show CDR1 as SGHRS and CDR2 as YFSETQ.

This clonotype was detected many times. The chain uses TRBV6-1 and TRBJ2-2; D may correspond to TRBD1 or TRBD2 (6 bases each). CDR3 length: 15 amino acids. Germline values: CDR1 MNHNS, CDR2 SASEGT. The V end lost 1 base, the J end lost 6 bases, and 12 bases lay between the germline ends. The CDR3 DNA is TGTGCCAGCAGTGAAGAGGGGGGCGCGGCCGGGGAGCTGTTTTTT. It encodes CASSEEGGAAGELFF.

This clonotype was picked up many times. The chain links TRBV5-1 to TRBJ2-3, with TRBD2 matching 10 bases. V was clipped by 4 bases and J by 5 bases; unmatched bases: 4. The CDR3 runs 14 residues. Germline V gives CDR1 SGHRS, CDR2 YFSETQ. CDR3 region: CASSVIAGGDTQYF. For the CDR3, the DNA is TGCGCCAGCAGCGTCATAGCGGGGGGAGATACGCAGTATTTT. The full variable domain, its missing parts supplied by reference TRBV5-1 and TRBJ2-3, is KAGVTQTPRYLIKTRGQQVTLSCSPISGHRSVSWYQQTPGQGLQFLFEYFSETQRNKGNFPGRFSGRQFSNSRSEMNVSTLELGDSALYLCASSVIAGGDTQYFGPGTRLTVL.

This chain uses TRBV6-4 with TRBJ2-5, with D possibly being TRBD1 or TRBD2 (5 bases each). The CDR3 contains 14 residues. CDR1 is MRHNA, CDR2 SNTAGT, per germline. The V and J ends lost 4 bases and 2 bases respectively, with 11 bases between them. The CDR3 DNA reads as TGTGCCAGCAGTGTTGGGGACCTACAAGAGACCCAGTACTTC. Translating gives CASSVGDLQETQYF.

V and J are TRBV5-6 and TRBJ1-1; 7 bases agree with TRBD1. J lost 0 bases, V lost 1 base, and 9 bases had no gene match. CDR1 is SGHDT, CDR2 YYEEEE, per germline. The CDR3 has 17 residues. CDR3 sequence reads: CASSLKRDSLMNTEAFF. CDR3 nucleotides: TGTGCCAGCAGCTTGAAACGGGACAGCCTCATGAACACTGAAGCTTTCTTT.

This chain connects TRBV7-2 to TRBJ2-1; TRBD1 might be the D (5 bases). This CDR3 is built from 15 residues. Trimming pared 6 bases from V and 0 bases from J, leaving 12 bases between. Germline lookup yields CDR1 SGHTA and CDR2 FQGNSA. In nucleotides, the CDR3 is TGTGCCAGCAGAATAGGGGCGGCCTCCTACAATGAGCAGTTCTTC. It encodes CASRIGAASYNEQFF.